The 14 T cell receptor beta chains listed next were all sequenced from one sample in a study of cytomegalovirus exposure and HLA in healthy donors. Use of 60 Vbeta and 13 Jbeta primers characterized the PCR. TCRdb's table, derived via immunoSEQ multiplex PCR, lists solely in-frame clones and lacks some. The table records about 200,000 clones, approximately 78% of them present only once. The source material was PBMCs. All receptors come from a woman between 45 and 65 years old in good health and CMV-seropositive.

The J gene is TRBJ2-1, the V gene TRBV5-1, with D possibly being TRBD1 (6 bases). Trimming shortened V by 4 bases and J by 8 bases, and 16 bases separated the two germline ends. The length of the CDR3 is 14 residues. Germline CDR1 reads SGHRS; CDR2 reads YFSETQ. This CDR3 reads CASSQGTLWDEQFF. Written as DNA, the CDR3 is TGCGCCAGCAGCCAGGGGACCCTCTGGGATGAGCAGTTCTTC.

V and J are TRBV16 and TRBJ1-4; 7 bases agree with TRBD1. After removal of 6 bases from V and 10 bases from J, the junction contained 11 bases not matched to a gene. Germline-derived CDR1 and CDR2 are KGHSY and FQNENV. The length of the CDR3 is 14 residues. The CDR3 loop is CASRPQTGTLKLFF. The CDR3 coding sequence is TGTGCCAGCAGACCACAGACAGGGACGTTAAAACTGTTTTTT.

This sequence joins TRBV6-5 and TRBJ2-2; 7 nucleotides match TRBD1. CDR3 length equals 15 residues. The germline gives CDR1 MNHEY, CDR2 SVGAGI. The J segment lost 6 bases and the V segment lost 7 bases, leaving 11 bases of the junction unmatched. The CDR3 region is CASTKVRGLPGELFF. The CDR3 bases are TGTGCCAGCACTAAGGTTAGGGGGCTACCCGGGGAGCTGTTTTTT.

The rearrangement joins TRBV18 to TRBJ1-4; 12 bases map to TRBD1. Germline V gene lookup returns CDR1 KGHSH and CDR2 LQKENI. V shed 4 bases and J 8 bases; nucleotides not matched to a gene: 2. The CDR3 is 14 residues long. The CDR3 spells CASSRGTGGEKLFF. DNA of the CDR3: TGTGCCAGCTCACGAGGGACAGGGGGCGAAAAACTGTTTTTT. Full variable domain (missing parts from reference TRBV18 and TRBJ1-4): NAGVMQNPRHLVRRRGQEARLRCSPMKGHSHVYWYRQLPEEGLKFMVYLQKENIIDESGMPKERFSAEFPKEGPSILRIQQVVRGDSAAYFCASSRGTGGEKLFFGSGTQLSVL.

The chain has TRBV19 and TRBJ2-1; 11 bases map to TRBD2. Trimming at V came to 5 bases and at J to 2 bases, leaving 2 bases not matched to a gene. The CDR3 spans 15 residues. Germline lookup yields CDR1 LNHDA and CDR2 SQIVND (reference sequence). In nucleotides, the CDR3 is TGTGCCAGTAGTCCGGGACTAGCGGCCTACAATGAGCAGTTCTTC. It yields the protein CASSPGLAAYNEQFF.

The chain is built from TRBV6-6 and TRBJ1-5, with 11 bases that match TRBD1. This CDR3 comprises 15 residues. Germline CDR1 reads MNHNY; CDR2 reads SVGAGI (reference sequence). J gave up 7 bases and V 5 bases, and 7 bases lay outside the gene matches. CDR3 in DNA: TGTGCCAGCAGTGGACAGGGGGCGGGGAGCCAGCCCCAGCATTTT. Translated: CASSGQGAGSQPQHF.

The chain recombines TRBV9 with TRBJ2-3, with 10 bases lining up with TRBD2. The CDR3 runs to 17 residues. The germline V gene has CDR1 SGDLS and CDR2 YYNGEE. V lost 3 bases to trimming and J lost 0 bases; unmatched junction nucleotides: 7. The CDR3 sequence: CASSEAGLASSTDTQYF. In nucleotides, the CDR3 is TGTGCCAGCAGCGAGGCGGGACTAGCGAGTAGCACAGATACGCAGTATTTT.

In nucleotides, the CDR3 is TGTGCCTGGAGTGTCCCCGGGACTAGCGTCTACGAGCAGTACTTC. Encoded protein: CAWSVPGTSVYEQYF. This chain joins TRBV30 and TRBJ2-7; 10 nucleotides agree with TRBD2. This CDR3 comprises 15 residues. V dropped 0 bases and J dropped 3; count of bases not matched to a gene: 5. In germline, CDR1 is GTSNPN, CDR2 SVGIG (reference sequence).

The gene calls are TRBV10-3 and TRBJ1-2, with no clear D. Germline assignment: CDR1 ENHRY and CDR2 SYGVKD. The CDR3 sequence is 13 residues long. The ends were cut back, 4 bases at V and 3 bases at J, with 9 bases in the middle. The CDR3 loop reads CAISAVPHYGYTF. CDR3 coding DNA: TGTGCCATCAGTGCAGTACCACACTATGGCTACACCTTC.

V gene TRBV5-5 combines with J gene TRBJ1-1; TRBD1 agrees at 9 bases. CDR1 SGHKS and CDR2 YYEKEE come from the germline V gene (reference sequence). The CDR3 loop spans 14 amino acids. V shed 4 bases and J 4 bases; nucleotides not matched to a gene: 5. The CDR3 DNA is TGTGCCAGCAGCCTTACAGGGGGCGTCACTGAAGCTTTCTTT. Its translation: CASSLTGGVTEAFF.

J is TRBJ2-3 and V is TRBV7-7; the match to TRBD2 covers 11 bases. Germline loops: CDR1 SSHAT, CDR2 FNYEAQ (reference sequence). There are 15 residues in the CDR3. With 4 bases clipped from V and 3 bases from J, the junction kept 3 bases outside the gene matches. Here the CDR3 DNA reads TGTGCCAGCAGCTCAAGGACTAGCGGGACAGATACGCAGTATTTT. Encoded protein: CASSSRTSGTDTQYF.

The V gene is TRBV19, the J gene TRBJ2-2, with D possibly TRBD1 on 5 matching bases. This CDR3 contains 15 residues. V was shortened by 7 bases and J by 1 base, with 13 bases between the two germline ends. Looked up from germline, CDR1 is LNHDA and CDR2 is SQIVND (reference sequence). The CDR3 reads CASTLSTVNTGELFF. The CDR3 coding sequence is TGTGCCAGTACCCTATCGACAGTGAACACCGGGGAGCTGTTTTTT.

The rearrangement uses TRBV2 and TRBJ2-7, with D perhaps TRBD1 (6 bases). Per the germline V gene, CDR1 is SNHLY and CDR2 is FYNNEI. Trimming pared 6 bases from V and 7 bases from J, leaving 16 bases between. This CDR3 is 13 amino acids long. Here the CDR3 DNA reads TGTGCCAGCAGACAGGGAAGGTCGGGGGAGCAGTACTTC. It is translated as CASRQGRSGEQYF.

In this sample, this clone turned up a few times. The rearrangement uses TRBV9 and TRBJ1-3, with D perhaps matching TRBD1 (6 bases). The CDR3 runs 15 residues. Germline V CDR1 and CDR2: SGDLS, YYNGEE. V gave up 1 base and J gave up 4 bases, with 12 bases separating them. The DNA for the CDR3 is TGTGCCAGCAGCGTAAGAGCAGGGGCGGGAAACACCATATATTTT. Protein product: CASSVRAGAGNTIYF.